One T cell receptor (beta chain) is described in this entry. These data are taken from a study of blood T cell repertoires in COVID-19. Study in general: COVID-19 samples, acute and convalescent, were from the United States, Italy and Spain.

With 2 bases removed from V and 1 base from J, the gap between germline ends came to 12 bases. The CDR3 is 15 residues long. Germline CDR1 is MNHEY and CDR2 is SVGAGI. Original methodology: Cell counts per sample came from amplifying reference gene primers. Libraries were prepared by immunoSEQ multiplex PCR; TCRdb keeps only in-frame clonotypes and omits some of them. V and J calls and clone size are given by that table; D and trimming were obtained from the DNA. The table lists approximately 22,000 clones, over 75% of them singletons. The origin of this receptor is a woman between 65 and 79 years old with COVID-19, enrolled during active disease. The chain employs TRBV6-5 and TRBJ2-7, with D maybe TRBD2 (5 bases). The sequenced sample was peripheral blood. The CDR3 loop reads CASSYRRLLSYEQYF. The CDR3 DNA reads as TGTGCCAGCAGTTACAGGAGGCTCCTGTCCTACGAGCAGTACTTC.